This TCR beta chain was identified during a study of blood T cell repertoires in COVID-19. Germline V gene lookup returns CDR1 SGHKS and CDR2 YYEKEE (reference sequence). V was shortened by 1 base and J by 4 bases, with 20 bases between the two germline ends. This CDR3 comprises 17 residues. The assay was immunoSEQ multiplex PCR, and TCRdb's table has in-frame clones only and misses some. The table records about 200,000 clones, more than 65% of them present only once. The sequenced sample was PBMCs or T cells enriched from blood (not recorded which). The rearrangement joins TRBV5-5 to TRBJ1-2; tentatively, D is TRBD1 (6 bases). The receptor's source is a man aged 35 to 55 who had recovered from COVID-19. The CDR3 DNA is TGTGCCAGCAGCTTGTCTGGGGGCAGGATCTCTTCCTATGGCTACACCTTC. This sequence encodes CASSLSGGRISSYGYTF.